Listed below are T cell receptor beta chains from one sample, sequenced in a study of T cells expressing NK-cell markers. TCRdb reprocessed the 5' RACE reads; each CDR3 protein has one entry and no DNA is given. This specimen shows approximately 440,000 distinct CDR3 sequences; the ten leading clones hold more than 1.4%. Sequenced input: blood T cells: a sorted CD56 or NKG2C T cell subset, CD4+ or CD8+ T cells, or bulk PBMC T cells (not recorded which). These TCRs come from a woman between 45 and 65 years old in good health. Each CDR3 is given with its conserved first and last residue.

CASSLQLAAAYEQYF	TRBJ2-7	TRBV27
CASSQTTLGQNTEAFF	TRBJ1-1	TRBV4-1
CASSLQDIANTGELFF	TRBJ2-2	TRBV5-1
CASSVSRGQDTQYF	TRBJ2-3	TRBV2
CASSFAGTGLMNTEAFF	TRBJ1-1	TRBV28
CASSSGQVGLVPEAFF	TRBJ1-1	TRBV11-3
CASSVDGASGANVLTF	TRBJ2-6	TRBV5-1
CASRRGLAETGELFF	TRBJ2-2	TRBV6-5
CATSPQGWPLGQPQHF	TRBJ1-5	TRBV24-1
CASSREIGTGELFF	TRBJ2-2	TRBV2
CASSIKTGIRRYSYNEQFF	TRBJ2-1	TRBV19
CASSPGVRSTEAFF	TRBJ1-1	TRBV14
CATRQGAGYGYTF	TRBJ1-2	TRBV3-1
CASQLAGFDEQFF	TRBJ2-1	TRBV19
CASSPLDRATAGYTF	TRBJ1-2	TRBV9
CASSKGPWGYTF	TRBJ1-2	TRBV6-5
CASSETGQGSNQPQHF	TRBJ1-5	TRBV25-1
CATSGRDRGISGANVLTF	TRBJ2-6	TRBV24-1
CASSRTSGTNEQFF	TRBJ2-1	TRBV12-3/TRBV12-4
CASTSTVGETQYF	TRBJ2-5	TRBV13
CASSSTSVTDTQYF	TRBJ2-3	TRBV5-1
CASESSAGELFF	TRBJ2-2	TRBV2
CASSLKGTSGRNEQFF	TRBJ2-1	TRBV7-2
CASSRGVSGSGYEQYF	TRBJ2-7	TRBV3-1
CASSVGGIGYEQYF	TRBJ2-7	TRBV9
CSAGSPSGREETQYF	TRBJ2-5	TRBV20-1
CASSSGRKLFF	TRBJ1-4	TRBV11-2
CATSDRVGRRTGELFF	TRBJ2-2	TRBV24-1
CASSKPGGTEAFF	TRBJ1-1	TRBV6-6
CSASKLAGETQYF	TRBJ2-5	TRBV20-1
CATSTNLGEQYF	TRBJ2-7	TRBV15
CASSKGTGAGANVLTF	TRBJ2-6	TRBV11-2
CASKRGTGANQPQHF	TRBJ1-5	TRBV27
CASSYSLQPHLTDTQYF	TRBJ2-3	TRBV6-6
CASSEVLDSYNEQFF	TRBJ2-1	TRBV6-4
CASSQHTVLNTGELFF	TRBJ2-2	TRBV3-1
CSATQGANEKLFF	TRBJ1-4	TRBV20-1
CATGGGGSETQYF	TRBJ2-5	TRBV6-2/TRBV6-3
CSVGGTSNEQYF	TRBJ2-7	TRBV29-1
CASSFFSGGETQYF	TRBJ2-5	TRBV7-9
CASSLESSRGSYNEQFF	TRBJ2-1	TRBV5-1
CATSREDGREQYF	TRBJ2-7	TRBV15
CASDNRGEAFF	TRBJ1-1	TRBV12-3/TRBV12-4
CASRSGSRGTGELFF	TRBJ2-2	TRBV7-2
CSVEVIERAGNEQFF	TRBJ2-1	TRBV29-1
CASSQDQTSGAAQYF	TRBJ2-5	TRBV3-1
CASSFVSGTTSGANVLTF	TRBJ2-6	TRBV5-1
CASSTGRGHPVDTQYF	TRBJ2-3	TRBV21-1
CASNWGASQPQHF	TRBJ1-5	TRBV10-2